The clone carrying this T cell receptor (beta chain) was detected ten times or more. Its target is unknown. CDR1 is SGHNT and CDR2 is YENEEA in the germline V gene. V was trimmed by 5 bases and J by 0 bases, leaving 11 bases between them. The CDR3 loop spans 15 amino acids. This entry is derived from a study of T cell repertoires in cytomegalovirus infection. Overall study: Matching HLA type and CMV infection were both indicated by public TCR beta signatures. Overall study findings and caveats: Frequencies of public TCR beta families were cumulated, and this identified carriers of CMV plus the relevant HLA. Ex vivo responses were dominated by HLA-C-restricted CMV-specific TCR beta clonotypes.

TCRdb itself ran the reads through MiXCR, one entry per CDR3 protein. The repertoire holds around 450,000 distinct CDR3 sequences, with about 11% as singletons. The TCR was taken from a human donor in good health (CMV status not recorded). Some clones in this sample may be carry-over from other donors' samples. The specimen was PBMCs. This chain links TRBV11-3 with TRBJ2-1; possibly TRBD1 for D (5 bases). CDR3 amino acids: CASSLSRGSYNEQFF. The CDR3 nucleotides read TGTGCCAGCAGCCTAAGTAGGGGCTCCTACAATGAGCAGTTCTTC.